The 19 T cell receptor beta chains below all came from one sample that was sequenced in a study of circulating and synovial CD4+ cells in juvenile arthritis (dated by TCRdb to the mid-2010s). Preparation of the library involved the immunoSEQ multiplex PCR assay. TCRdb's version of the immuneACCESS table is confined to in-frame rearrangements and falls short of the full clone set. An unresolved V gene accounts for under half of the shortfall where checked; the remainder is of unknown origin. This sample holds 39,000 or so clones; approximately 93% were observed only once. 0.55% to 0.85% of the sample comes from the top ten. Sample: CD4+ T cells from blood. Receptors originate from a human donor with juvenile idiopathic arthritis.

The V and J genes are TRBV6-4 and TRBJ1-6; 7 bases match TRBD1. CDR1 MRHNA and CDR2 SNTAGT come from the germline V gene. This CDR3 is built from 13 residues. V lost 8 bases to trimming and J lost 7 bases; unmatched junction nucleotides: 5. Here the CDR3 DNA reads TGTGCCAGCGCCGGGACAGAAAATTCACCCCTCCACTTT. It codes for CASAGTENSPLHF.

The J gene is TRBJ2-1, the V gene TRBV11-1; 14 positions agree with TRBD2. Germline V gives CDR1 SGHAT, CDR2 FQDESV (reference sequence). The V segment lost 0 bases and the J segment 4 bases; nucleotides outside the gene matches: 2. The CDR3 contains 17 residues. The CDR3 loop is CASSLAGLAGVYNEQFF. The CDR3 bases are TGTGCCAGCAGCTTAGCGGGACTAGCGGGAGTTTACAATGAGCAGTTCTTC.

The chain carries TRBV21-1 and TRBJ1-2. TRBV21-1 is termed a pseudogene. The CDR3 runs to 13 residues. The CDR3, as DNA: TGTGCCAGCAGCAACAGGCCCCGGGGTGGCTACACCTTC. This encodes CASSNRPRGGYTF.

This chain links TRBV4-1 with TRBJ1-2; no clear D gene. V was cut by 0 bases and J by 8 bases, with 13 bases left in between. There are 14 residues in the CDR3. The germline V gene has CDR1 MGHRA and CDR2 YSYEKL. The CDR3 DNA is TGCGCCAGCAGCCAAGAATACCGGGATCACGGCTACACCTTC. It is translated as CASSQEYRDHGYTF.

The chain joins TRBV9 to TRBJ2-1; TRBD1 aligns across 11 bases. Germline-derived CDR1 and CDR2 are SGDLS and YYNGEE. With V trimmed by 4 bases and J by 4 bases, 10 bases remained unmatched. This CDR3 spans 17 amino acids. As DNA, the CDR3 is TGTGCCAGCAGCCCCCAAGGACAGGGGGCGCGATACAATGAGCAGTTCTTC. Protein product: CASSPQGQGARYNEQFF.

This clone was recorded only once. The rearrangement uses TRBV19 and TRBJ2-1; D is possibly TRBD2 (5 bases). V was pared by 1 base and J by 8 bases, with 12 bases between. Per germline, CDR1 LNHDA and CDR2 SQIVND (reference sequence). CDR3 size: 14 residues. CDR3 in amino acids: CASSIVGEGDEQFF. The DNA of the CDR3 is TGTGCCAGTAGTATAGTCGGAGAGGGCGATGAGCAGTTCTTC.

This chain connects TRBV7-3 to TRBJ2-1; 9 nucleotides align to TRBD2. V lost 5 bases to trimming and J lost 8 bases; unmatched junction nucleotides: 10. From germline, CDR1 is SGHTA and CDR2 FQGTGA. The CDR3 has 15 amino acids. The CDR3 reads CASSPQRGATDEQFF. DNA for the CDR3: TGTGCCAGCAGCCCCCAGCGGGGGGCCACCGATGAGCAGTTCTTC.

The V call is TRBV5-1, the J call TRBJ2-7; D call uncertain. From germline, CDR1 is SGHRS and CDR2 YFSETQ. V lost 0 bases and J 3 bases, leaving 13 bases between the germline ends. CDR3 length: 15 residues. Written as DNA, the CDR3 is TGCGCCAGCAGCTTGGCCTCGGGTTCGGGCTACGAGCAGTACTTC. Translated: CASSLASGSGYEQYF.

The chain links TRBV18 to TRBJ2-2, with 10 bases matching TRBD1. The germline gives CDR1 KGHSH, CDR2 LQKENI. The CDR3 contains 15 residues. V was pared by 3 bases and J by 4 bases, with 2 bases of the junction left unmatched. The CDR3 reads CASSPRTGGTGELFF. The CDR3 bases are TGTGCCAGCTCACCTCGGACAGGGGGCACCGGGGAGCTGTTTTTT.

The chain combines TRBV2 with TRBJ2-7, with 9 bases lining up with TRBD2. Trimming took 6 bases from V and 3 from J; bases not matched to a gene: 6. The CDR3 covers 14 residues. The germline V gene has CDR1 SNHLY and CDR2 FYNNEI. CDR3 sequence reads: CASRVAGAFYEQYF. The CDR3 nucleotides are TGTGCCAGCAGGGTAGCGGGGGCTTTCTACGAGCAGTACTTC.

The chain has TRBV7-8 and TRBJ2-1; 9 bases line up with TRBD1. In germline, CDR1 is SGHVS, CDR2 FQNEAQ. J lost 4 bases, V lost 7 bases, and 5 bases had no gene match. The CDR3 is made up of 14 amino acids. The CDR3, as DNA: TGTGCCAGCAACGACAGGGGGGGGTACAATGAGCAGTTCTTC. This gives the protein CASNDRGGYNEQFF.

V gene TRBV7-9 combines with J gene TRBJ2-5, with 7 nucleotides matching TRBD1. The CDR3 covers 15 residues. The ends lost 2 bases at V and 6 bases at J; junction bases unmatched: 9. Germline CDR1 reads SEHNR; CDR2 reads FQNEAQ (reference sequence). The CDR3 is CASSLREGGGKTQYF. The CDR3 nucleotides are TGTGCCAGCAGCTTACGGGAAGGGGGCGGAAAGACCCAGTACTTC.

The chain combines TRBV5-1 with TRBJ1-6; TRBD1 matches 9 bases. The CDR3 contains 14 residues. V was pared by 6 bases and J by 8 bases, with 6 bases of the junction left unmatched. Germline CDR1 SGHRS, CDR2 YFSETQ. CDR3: CASNRGLGDSPLHF. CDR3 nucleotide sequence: TGCGCCAGCAACAGGGGGCTGGGAGATTCACCCCTCCACTTT.

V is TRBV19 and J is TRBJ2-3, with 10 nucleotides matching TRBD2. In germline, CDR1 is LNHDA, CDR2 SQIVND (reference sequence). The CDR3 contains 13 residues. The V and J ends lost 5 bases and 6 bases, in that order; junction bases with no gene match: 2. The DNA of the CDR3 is TGTGCCAGTAGTGCGGGACTAGCGGATACGCAGTATTTT. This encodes CASSAGLADTQYF.

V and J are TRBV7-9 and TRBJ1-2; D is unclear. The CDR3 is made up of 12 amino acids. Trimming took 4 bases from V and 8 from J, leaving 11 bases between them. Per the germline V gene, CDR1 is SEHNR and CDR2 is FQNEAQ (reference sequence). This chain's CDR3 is CASSSSGPGYTF. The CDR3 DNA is TGTGCCAGCAGCTCCTCTGGGCCCGGCTACACCTTC.

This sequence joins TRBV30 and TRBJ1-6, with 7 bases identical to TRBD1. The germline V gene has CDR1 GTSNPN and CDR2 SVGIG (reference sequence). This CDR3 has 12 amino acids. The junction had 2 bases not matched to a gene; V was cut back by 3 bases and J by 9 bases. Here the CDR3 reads CAWRGQSSPLHF. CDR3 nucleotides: TGTGCCTGGAGGGGACAGAGTTCACCCCTCCACTTT.

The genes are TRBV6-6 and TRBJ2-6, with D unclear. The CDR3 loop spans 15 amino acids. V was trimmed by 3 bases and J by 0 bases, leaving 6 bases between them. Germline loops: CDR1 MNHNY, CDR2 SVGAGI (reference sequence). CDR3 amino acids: CASSYTSSGANVLTF. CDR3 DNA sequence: TGTGCCAGCAGTTATACGAGCTCTGGGGCCAACGTCCTGACTTTC.

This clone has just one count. The CDR3: CASSQPGQGRNQPQHF. DNA of the CDR3: TGCGCCAGCAGCCAACCTGGACAGGGAAGGAATCAGCCCCAGCATTTT. V usage is TRBV4-1 and J usage is TRBJ1-5, with TRBD1 matching 8 bases. Germline values: CDR1 MGHRA, CDR2 YSYEKL. V shed 2 bases and J 4 bases; nucleotides not matched to a gene: 7. The CDR3 has 16 residues.

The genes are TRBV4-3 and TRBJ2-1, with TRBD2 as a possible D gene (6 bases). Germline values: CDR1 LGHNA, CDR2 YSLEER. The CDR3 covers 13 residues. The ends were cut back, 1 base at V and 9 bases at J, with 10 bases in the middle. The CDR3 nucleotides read TGCGCCAGCAGCCAAGCTCCAGCGGGTGAGCAGTTCTTC. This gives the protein CASSQAPAGEQFF.